One and the same sample provided the 23 T cell receptor beta chains below, sequenced in a study of T cells in Graves' hyperthyroidism and ophthalmopathy. Regions amplified from RNA transcripts were the TCR beta CDR3 regions. The HTBI set primed first-round TCR CDR3 RT-PCR. TCRdb independently ran MiXCR on the multiplex PCR reads; one entry per CDR3 protein. In the table there are about 290,000 distinct CDR3 sequences, 10% to 15% of which are singletons. Sequencing was carried out using blood. These receptors were collected from a woman younger than 45 with Graves' hyperthyroidism that later progressed to Graves' ophthalmopathy.

This clonotype was recorded many times. The chain joins TRBV6-1 to TRBJ2-3; 10 bases agree with TRBD1. Germline values: CDR1 MNHNS, CDR2 SASEGT. The ends lost 5 bases at V and 6 bases at J; junction bases unmatched: 8. The CDR3 loop spans 15 amino acids. This CDR3 is CASSKGQGRFDTQYF. CDR3 nucleotides: TGTGCCAGCAGTAAGGGACAGGGGAGGTTTGATACGCAGTATTTT.

This clonotype was observed a handful of times. This may come from a read error, since a much larger clone is one base off. The rearrangement uses TRBV3-1 and TRBJ2-2, with TRBD1 matching 7 bases. The length of the CDR3 is 12 residues. CDR1 is LGHDT and CDR2 is YNNKEL in the germline V gene (reference sequence). The DNA of the CDR3 is TGTGTCAGCAGCGTACAGGGGTGGGAGCTGTTTTTT. Protein product: CVSSVQGWELFF. Variable domain in full (rest from reference TRBV3-1 and TRBJ2-2): DTAVSQTPKYLVTQMGNDKSIKCEQNLGHDTMYWYKQDSKKFLKIMFSYNNKELIINETVPNRFSPKSPDKAHLNLHINSLELGDSAVYFCVSSVQGWELFFGEGSRLTVL.

Ten or more counts support this clonotype. V usage is TRBV5-1 and J usage is TRBJ2-3; D call uncertain. V was trimmed by 3 bases and J by 4 bases, leaving 3 bases between them. This CDR3 is built from 11 residues. The V gene's germline CDR1 is SGHRS and CDR2 YFSETQ. The chain's CDR3 is CASSWSDTQYF. For the CDR3, the DNA is TGCGCCAGCAGCTGGTCAGATACGCAGTATTTT.

This clonotype has ten or more counts. The chain joins TRBV7-2 to TRBJ2-1; D is undetermined. Germline loops: CDR1 SGHTA, CDR2 FQGNSA. Trimming left V 0 bases short and J 3 bases short, with 9 bases between. This CDR3 spans 15 amino acids. Written as DNA, the CDR3 is TGTGCCAGCAGCTTAGCTCGAGCCAACTACAATGAGCAGTTCTTC. It encodes CASSLARANYNEQFF. Using reference TRBV7-2 and TRBJ2-1 for the parts outside the CDR3, the full variable domain is GAGVSQSPSNKVTEKGKDVELRCDPISGHTALYWYRQSLGQGLEFLIYFQGNSAPDKSGLPSDRFSAERTGGSVSTLTIQRTQQEDSAVYLCASSLARANYNEQFFGPGTRLTVL.

This clonotype was found a few times. This chain joins TRBV9 and TRBJ2-5, with D unresolved. The CDR3 has 12 amino acids. Trimming removed 8 bases at V and 4 bases at J, with 12 bases between. Germline loops: CDR1 SGDLS, CDR2 YYNGEE. In nucleotides, the CDR3 is TGTGCCAGAGCAGTGGTGGGAGAGACCCAGTACTTC. Protein product: CARAVVGETQYF.

This clonotype has just a few counts. The V call is TRBV7-7, the J call TRBJ2-1; 8 bases align to TRBD2. This CDR3 has 11 residues. Germline V gene lookup returns CDR1 SSHAT and CDR2 FNYEAQ (reference sequence). The V gene end was trimmed by 11 bases and the J gene end by 8 bases; junction bases not matched to a gene: 5. The CDR3: CAVGGVDEQFF. Here the CDR3 DNA reads TGTGCCGTCGGGGGGGTGGATGAGCAGTTCTTC.

The rearrangement links TRBV6-2 or TRBV6-3 to TRBJ2-2, with 9 positions matching TRBD1. The trim removed 6 bases at V and 2 bases at J, leaving 10 bases unmatched. Per germline, CDR1 MNHEY and CDR2 SVGEGT. This CDR3 has 17 residues. As DNA, the CDR3 is TGTGCCAGCAGCTTACCGGACAGGGGTTTCAACACCGGGGAGCTGTTTTTT. Amino acids: CASSLPDRGFNTGELFF.

This clonotype has a count of ten or more. The chain recombines TRBV6-1 with TRBJ1-3; D gene ambiguous. The CDR3 consists of 12 residues. Trimming removed 7 bases at V and 0 bases at J, with 4 bases between. Germline CDR1 reads MNHNS; CDR2 reads SASEGT. The CDR3: CASITSGNTIYF. The CDR3 DNA reads TGTGCCAGCATTACCTCTGGAAACACCATATATTTT.

V gene TRBV19 combines with J gene TRBJ1-2, with D unresolved. The CDR3 is made up of 19 amino acids. Trimming took off 7 bases at V and 4 bases at J, with 31 bases between the two ends. The germline V gene has CDR1 LNHDA and CDR2 SQIVND (reference sequence). The CDR3 loop is CASTEARGKLLGSSYGYTF. CDR3 sequence (DNA): TGTGCCAGTACCGAGGCCCGTGGTAAACTCTTAGGCTCCAGCTATGGCTACACCTTC.

The sample holds many counts of this clonotype. This chain links TRBV20-1 with TRBJ2-1; D remains unclear. The CDR3 runs 14 residues. The V end lost 7 bases, the J end lost 0 bases, and 13 bases lay between the germline ends. Germline V gene data show CDR1 as DFQATT and CDR2 as SNEGSKA (reference sequence). CDR3 sequence: CSGIRVTSYNEQFF. The CDR3 bases are TGCAGTGGGATACGAGTAACCTCCTACAATGAGCAGTTCTTC.

CDR3 sequence (DNA): TGTGCCATCAGTGAATCGGGTGCGGGGCACCGGTTCTTC. Its translation is CAISESGAGHRFF. This chain connects TRBV10-3 to TRBJ2-1, with TRBD2 as a possible D gene (6 bases). This CDR3 contains 13 residues. The germline V gene encodes CDR1 ENHRY and CDR2 SYGVKD. V lost 3 bases, J lost 15 bases, and 18 bases lay in between.

The rearrangement joins TRBV7-9 to TRBJ2-6; no clear D gene. V shed 5 bases and J shed 0 bases, with 14 bases lying between them. Germline V gives CDR1 SEHNR, CDR2 FQNEAQ (reference sequence). This CDR3 spans 17 amino acids. CDR3 sequence reads: CASSRALLDSGANVLTF. Written as DNA, the CDR3 is TGTGCCAGCAGCCGTGCCTTACTGGACTCTGGGGCCAACGTCCTGACTTTC.

At least ten counts were recorded for this clonotype. The chain joins TRBV5-4 to TRBJ2-1; 13 bases are shared with TRBD2. With 4 bases clipped from V and 9 bases from J, the junction kept 10 bases outside the gene matches. The CDR3 runs 16 residues. Germline CDR1 is SGHNT and CDR2 is YYREEE (reference sequence). CDR3 sequence: CASSGGGTSGNFEQFF. CDR3 DNA: TGTGCCAGCAGCGGGGGAGGGACTAGCGGGAATTTTGAGCAGTTCTTC.

There are many counts of this clonotype. The chain combines TRBV27 with TRBJ2-2; 13 bases align to TRBD2. The CDR3 consists of 18 residues. Trimming removed 6 bases from V and 0 bases from J; junction bases left unmatched: 7. Germline CDR1 and CDR2: MNHEY and SMNVEV (reference sequence). The CDR3 is CASSLKGTSGTNTGELFF. The CDR3 DNA reads TGTGCCAGCAGCCTTAAGGGGACTAGCGGGACGAACACCGGGGAGCTGTTTTTT.

This clonotype was seen repeatedly, ten times or more. The rearrangement links TRBV20-1 to TRBJ2-3; 11 positions match TRBD2. The CDR3 runs 16 residues. CDR1 and CDR2 (germline): DFQATT, SNEGSKA (reference sequence). Trimming took 0 bases from V and 0 from J; bases not matched to a gene: 2. As DNA, the CDR3 is TGCAGTGCTAGAGATCTAGCGGGGGGAAGCACAGATACGCAGTATTTT. This gives the protein CSARDLAGGSTDTQYF.

This clonotype appeared a few times. The J gene is TRBJ2-7, the V gene TRBV24-1; TRBD1 matches at 8 bases. The germline CDR1 and CDR2 sequences are KGHDR and SFDVKD. There are 15 residues in the CDR3. Trimming took 10 bases from V and 4 from J; bases not matched to a gene: 14. The CDR3 loop is CATPTTGTGAYEQYF. As DNA, the CDR3 is TGTGCCACTCCCACGACCGGGACAGGAGCTTACGAGCAGTACTTC.

This sequence joins TRBV20-1 and TRBJ1-2; D is undetermined. The germline V gene encodes CDR1 DFQATT and CDR2 SNEGSKA (reference sequence). V was clipped by 0 bases and J by 0 bases, with 5 bases between them. The CDR3 contains 13 residues. The chain's CDR3 is CSARDPANYGYTF. The CDR3 coding sequence is TGCAGTGCTAGAGATCCGGCTAACTATGGCTACACCTTC.

The chain combines TRBV6-2 or TRBV6-3 with TRBJ2-1; perhaps TRBD2 as D (7 bases). Germline-derived CDR1 and CDR2 are MNHEY and SVGEGT. Trimming left V 4 bases short and J 3 bases short, with 13 bases between. This CDR3 region has 15 residues. The chain's CDR3 is CASSSQRDNYNEQFF. CDR3 DNA: TGTGCCAGCAGTTCCCAGCGGGACAACTACAATGAGCAGTTCTTC.

V usage is TRBV19 and J usage is TRBJ1-5, with 9 nucleotides matching TRBD1. The CDR3 spans 15 residues. J lost 2 bases, V lost 5 bases, and 4 bases had no gene match. In germline, CDR1 is LNHDA, CDR2 SQIVND (reference sequence). The CDR3 region is CASSEQGAGNQPQHF. DNA for the CDR3: TGTGCCAGTAGTGAACAGGGGGCCGGCAATCAGCCCCAGCATTTT.

Concerning this clonotype itself: The junction does not match germline at one end; this may be a read error. The J gene is TRBJ2-1, the V gene TRBV5-1; D is uncertain. The CDR3 is 13 residues long. Germline CDR1 is SGHRS and CDR2 is YFSETQ. The CDR3 DNA reads TGCGCCAGCAGCTTGGAACCGAACAATGAGCGGTTCTTC. Protein product: CASSLEPNNERFF.

To note about this clonotype: A clone one base away is much larger, so this may be a read error. V usage is TRBV6-1 and J usage is TRBJ2-7; D gene ambiguous. Looked up from germline, CDR1 is MNHNS and CDR2 is SASEGT. The CDR3 contains 15 residues. The CDR3 region has the DNA TGTGCCCGCAGTGAAGCCAACCCCTCGTGGTACGAGCAGTACTTC. This translates into CARSEANPSWYEQYF.

The chain employs TRBV20-1 and TRBJ2-7, with 7 bases matching TRBD2. CDR3 length: 14 amino acids. Trimming at V came to 1 base and at J to 3 bases, leaving 6 bases not matched to a gene. The V gene's germline CDR1 is DFQATT and CDR2 SNEGSKA (reference sequence). The CDR3 DNA is TGCAGTGCTAGAGTGGGGGGGGGTGGCTACGAGCAGTACTTC. This codes for CSARVGGGGYEQYF.

The V and J genes are TRBV19 and TRBJ2-2, with TRBD1 as a possible D gene (6 bases). The CDR3 runs to 13 residues. The V gene lost 8 bases and the J gene lost 8 bases, with 15 bases spanning the gap. Per the germline V gene, CDR1 is LNHDA and CDR2 is SQIVND (reference sequence). DNA for the CDR3: TGTGCCAGTCGGGACATTGGAGGTGGGGAGCTGTTTTTT. Translation gives CASRDIGGGELFF.